This T cell receptor beta chain was identified during a study of blood T cell repertoires in COVID-19. At the level of the study: The study drew acute and convalescent COVID-19 samples from the United States, Italy and Spain. From T cells, B-cell-depleted T cells, or PBMCs came the material, which was cDNA or gDNA.

Original analysis: Reference gene primer amplification in the assay estimated nucleated cell counts. Assay used: immunoSEQ multiplex PCR; TCRdb lists only in-frame clones, some missing. D and trimming were read from the DNA, whereas the V and J calls and clone size are those reported in that table. This table holds under 200,000 clones, around 82% found once. The CDR3 is 15 amino acids. CDR1 and CDR2 from the germline V gene are MNHEY and SVGAGI. With V trimmed by 5 bases and J by 4 bases, 4 bases remained unmatched. The TCR sequence derives from a man between 18 and 29 years old with active or convalescent COVID-19. The source material was peripheral blood. The V call is TRBV6-5, the J call TRBJ2-7; 14 positions agree with TRBD2. This CDR3 reads CASSQTSGRAYEQYF. CDR3 coding DNA: TGTGCCAGCAGTCAGACTAGCGGGAGGGCGTACGAGCAGTACTTC.